This T cell receptor (beta chain) stems from a study of T cells after posttransplantation cyclophosphamide (dated by TCRdb to about 2016). The study in broad terms: T cell repertoire reconstitution was tracked by TRB sequencing after myeloablative bone marrow transplantation in which posttransplantation cyclophosphamide was used as GVHD prophylaxis. Antigen receptor sequencing was done on samples from about 40 PTCy-treated patients and from approximately 17 related bone marrow donors of those patients. TRB sequencing was performed on blood from all 34 PTCy patients with 1-year posttransplant specimens. Up to roughly 3 additional blood samples from 2 to 5.2 years after transplant were also TRB-sequenced in 3 patients, as was pretransplant blood from several patients. Because TRA and TRB clonality correlated tightly in fewer than ten samples, the subsequent TCR analyses were limited to TRB only. Public TRB sequences were compared against a database of over 3,000 sequences linked to responses to pathogens, tumor antigens, self-antigens and alloantigens.

TRB sequencing was run on genomic DNA with either the immunoSEQ assay at survey resolution or the hsTCRB kit. Per the authors' processing: The immunoSEQ software handled initial read processing, and the LymphoSeq R package was used for repertoire analyses. Clonality was calculated as 1 minus normalized Shannon entropy, and the Gini coefficient was also calculated for each TRB dataset. To infer phenotypes in unsorted samples, TRB sequences from sorted subsets of the recipient or donor were mapped onto the unsorted samples of the same recipient. Sourced from immuneACCESS, this table was stored by TCRdb with only in-frame sequences that have V and J called. A share of the clones is absent; for the studies checked, an unresolved V gene accounts for under half, and the remainder has no known explanation. D and trimming come from the DNA, and the V and J calls and clone size come from that table. The sample has 25,000 to 30,000 clones on record, around 86% of them singletons. More than 3% of the sample is in the top ten clones.

Peripheral blood samples were provided by related bone marrow donors on the day of marrow donation. Peripheral blood and bone marrow mononuclear cells were isolated by Ficoll-Hypaque density centrifugation and were cryopreserved. General conclusions and limits of the study: The TRB repertoires of T cells infiltrating skin or GI tract showed only limited overlap with the TRB repertoires of T cells in blood. Across about 40 patients, TRB clonality was highly associated with recipient CMV seropositivity and CMV reactivation, and PTCy diversity was similar to diversity in CNI/methotrexate controls. Donor-recipient similarity was low at 1-2 months but rose over the first year, and later blood repertoires were often dominated by donor CD8+ memory clones.

The V end gives up 2 bases and the J end 9 bases, leaving 8 bases in the junction not matched to a gene. The CDR3 runs 16 amino acids, cysteine and phenylalanine included. Just CDR3 DNA is preserved here, 48 bases in frame from base 1. In the germline V gene (reference sequence), CDR1 corresponds to MNHEY and CDR2 to SMNVEV. Regarding this clone: Its target antigen remains unknown. No base qualities exist here, and no much larger clone lies one base off it.

Sample: PBMCs. The chain couples TRBV27 to TRBJ1-6; the central 9 bases match TRBD1. The receptor comes from a man aged 45-60 years. The DNA sequence is TGTGCCAGCAGTTTAAGGGACAGGGAATACGGTTCACCCCTCCACTTT. Its protein product is CASSLRDREYGSPLHF.